The next 32 T cell receptor beta chains were all read from a single sample in a study of T-cell memory formation after mild COVID-19. TCRdb reprocessed the 5' RACE reads via MiXCR and lists one record per CDR3 protein. This sample has about 350,000 distinct CDR3 sequences, with approximately 29% found just once. The sample consisted of PBMCs or a T cell subset sorted from them (not recorded which). The receptors here all came from an adult woman who had mild COVID-19 (a few samples of this study predate the infection). Cell type and time point are not known.

The table lists this clonotype with many counts. This chain connects TRBV11-2 to TRBJ2-4; D gene ambiguous. Germline CDR1 and CDR2: SGHAT and FQNNGV. The CDR3 extends over 15 amino acids. With 5 bases removed from V and 0 bases from J, the gap between germline ends came to 11 bases. The DNA for the CDR3 is TGTGCCAGCAGCCCCCGAGTAAGAGCCAAAAACATTCAGTACTTC. It translates to CASSPRVRAKNIQYF.

On this clonotype itself: Relative to the germline gene, one junction end is altered; a read error may explain this. The chain employs TRBV12-3 or TRBV12-4 and TRBJ2-1; TRBD1 might be the D (6 bases). The length of the CDR3 is 11 residues. The CDR3 DNA sequence: TGTGCCAGCAGTTTCCGGGACAAATTTATCTTC. It specifies CASSFRDKFIF.

The V gene is TRBV29-1, the J gene TRBJ1-2, with D perhaps TRBD1 (5 bases). This CDR3 has 13 residues. Germline CDR1 SQVTM, CDR2 ANQGSEA. Trimming shortened V by 6 bases and J by 2 bases, and 13 bases separated the two germline ends. The CDR3: CSVLGAENYGYTF. In nucleotides, the CDR3 is TGCAGCGTCCTCGGGGCAGAGAACTATGGCTACACCTTC.

The chain combines TRBV7-2 with TRBJ2-3, with D hard to call. The CDR3 consists of 12 residues. The germline gives CDR1 SGHTA, CDR2 FQGNSA. The V end lost 7 bases, the J end lost 3 bases, and 8 bases lay between the germline ends. The DNA for the CDR3 is TGTGCCAGCAACGGTATGACAGATACGCAGTATTTT. Residues: CASNGMTDTQYF.

This clonotype was picked up a small number of times. V and J are TRBV7-3 and TRBJ2-1; the D is unclear. V shed 4 bases and J shed 8 bases, with 15 bases lying between them. The germline gives CDR1 SGHTA, CDR2 FQGTGA. The CDR3 is 14 residues long. CDR3 DNA sequence: TGTGCCAGCAGCTCGACTTGGGATGGGGATGAGCAGTTCTTC. The encoded protein is CASSSTWDGDEQFF.

The sample holds a few counts of this clonotype. The genes are TRBV18 and TRBJ2-5; possibly TRBD1 for D (5 bases). The CDR3 length is 14 residues. Germline-derived CDR1 and CDR2 are KGHSH and LQKENI. V shed 2 bases and J shed 3 bases, with 10 bases lying between them. DNA of the CDR3: TGTGCCAGCTCACCAGTGTCAGGGAAAGAGACCCAGTACTTC. Its translation is CASSPVSGKETQYF.

This clonotype was detected a few times. V usage is TRBV3-1 and J usage is TRBJ1-5; D is uncertain. The CDR3 contains 12 residues. With 1 base removed from V and 4 bases from J, the gap between germline ends came to 2 bases. Per the germline V gene, CDR1 is LGHDT and CDR2 is YNNKEL (reference sequence). Here the CDR3 reads CASSQVNQPQHF. The DNA of the CDR3 is TGTGCCAGCAGCCAAGTAAATCAGCCCCAGCATTTT.

This clonotype occurred a few times. V is TRBV2 and J is TRBJ1-6, with a tentative D call TRBD1 (5 bases). V lost 4 bases, J lost 9 bases, and 19 bases lay in between. The length of the CDR3 is 16 residues. CDR1 and CDR2 from the germline V gene are SNHLY and FYNNEI. Written as DNA, the CDR3 is TGTGCCAGCAGTGGGGCAGGGTCCTTTATAGGTTCACCCCTCCACTTT. It encodes CASSGAGSFIGSPLHF.

V is TRBV19 and J is TRBJ2-4, with D unresolved. The V and J ends lost 4 bases and 16 bases respectively, with 23 bases between them. The V gene's germline CDR1 is LNHDA and CDR2 SQIVND (reference sequence). This CDR3 region has 14 residues. The CDR3, as DNA: TGTGCCAGTAGTACCAACCCTTGGGCTCACGGTTTTTACTTC. Amino acid sequence: CASSTNPWAHGFYF.

The gene calls are TRBV6-5 and TRBJ1-6, with D possibly TRBD1 on 5 matching bases. The CDR3 extends over 14 amino acids. CDR1 and CDR2 (germline): MNHEY, SVGAGI. V lost 1 base to trimming and J lost 6 bases, with 7 bases between them. CDR3 protein: CASSYWGGNSPLHF. The CDR3 DNA is TGTGCCAGCAGTTACTGGGGGGGTAATTCACCCCTCCACTTT.

The chain employs TRBV5-1 and TRBJ2-5; 10 bases match TRBD2. The CDR3 is made up of 17 amino acids. CDR1 and CDR2 from the germline V gene are SGHRS and YFSETQ. The trim removed 2 bases at V and 2 bases at J, leaving 9 bases unmatched. The CDR3 nucleotides read TGCGCCAGCAGCTTTTCGGCTAGCGGGGGACTTCAAGAGACCCAGTACTTC. Its protein is CASSFSASGGLQETQYF.

This clonotype was seen a handful of times. The genes are TRBV20-1 and TRBJ2-3; TRBD2 is a possible D gene (5 bases). Germline V CDR1 and CDR2: DFQATT, SNEGSKA (reference sequence). V dropped 1 base and J dropped 1 base, with 12 bases sitting between them. CDR3 length equals 15 residues. DNA for the CDR3: TGCAGTGCTAGAGGGGTGGGAGAGGGCACAGATACGCAGTATTTT. Translating gives CSARGVGEGTDTQYF.

This clonotype was found once. For the CDR3, the DNA is TGTGCCACCAGTGATTCAGGCGGACTCACGGGAGAGACCCAGTACTTC. This encodes CATSDSGGLTGETQYF. The chain couples TRBV24-1 to TRBJ2-5, with a possible D match to TRBD2 (5 bases). V lost 2 bases, J lost 4 bases, and 16 bases lay in between. CDR1 and CDR2 from the germline V gene are KGHDR and SFDVKD. The CDR3 has 16 residues.

The rearrangement uses TRBV11-2 and TRBJ2-7, with D uncertain. The V end lost 5 bases, the J end lost 1 base, and 12 bases lay between the germline ends. The V gene's germline CDR1 is SGHAT and CDR2 FQNNGV. This CDR3 spans 14 amino acids. The CDR3 nucleotides are TGTGCCAGCAGCCCCGCGAGACGTTCCTACGAGCAGTACTTC. Translation: CASSPARRSYEQYF.

This clonotype occurred a few times. This chain links TRBV24-1 with TRBJ1-2; 7 bases are shared with TRBD1. CDR3 length: 15 amino acids. From germline, CDR1 is KGHDR and CDR2 SFDVKD. The trim removed 4 bases at V and 4 bases at J, leaving 8 bases unmatched. This chain's CDR3 is CATSETRTGGYGYTF. Here the CDR3 DNA reads TGTGCCACCAGTGAAACCCGGACAGGAGGCTATGGCTACACCTTC.

The rearrangement links TRBV5-1 to TRBJ2-5, with 9 bases matching TRBD1. This CDR3 contains 15 residues. The V and J ends lost 4 bases and 7 bases, in that order; junction bases with no gene match: 11. Germline values: CDR1 SGHRS, CDR2 YFSETQ. The CDR3 nucleotides are TGCGCCAGCAGCCCCGAGTTGGGACAGGGTGGGACCCAGTACTTC. Translated: CASSPELGQGGTQYF.

This clonotype has more than one count but fewer than ten. The CDR3 loop reads CSARTRRAYNEQFF. In DNA, the CDR3 is TGCAGTGCAAGGACTCGGCGGGCCTACAATGAGCAGTTCTTC. The chain joins TRBV20-1 to TRBJ2-1, with D perhaps matching TRBD2 (5 bases). The germline V gene has CDR1 DFQATT and CDR2 SNEGSKA (reference sequence). The V end lost 6 bases, the J end lost 2 bases, and 14 bases lay between the germline ends. The CDR3 loop spans 14 amino acids.

The J gene is TRBJ2-3, the V gene TRBV3-1; 9 bases align to TRBD1. V trimming: 1 base; J trimming: 10 bases; junction bases outside the gene matches: 6. The germline CDR1 and CDR2 sequences are LGHDT and YNNKEL (reference sequence). This CDR3 spans 14 amino acids. CDR3 nucleotides: TGTGCCAGCAGCCAAGCGGGACAGGGAAATCCGCAGTATTTT. Translation: CASSQAGQGNPQYF.

The chain couples TRBV6-1 to TRBJ2-7, with TRBD2 identical over 13 bases. Per germline, CDR1 MNHNS and CDR2 SASEGT. The CDR3 runs 15 residues. The ends lost 2 bases at V and 5 bases at J; junction bases unmatched: 3. The CDR3 region is CASSENGLAGDEQYF. Here the CDR3 DNA reads TGTGCCAGCAGTGAAAACGGACTAGCGGGAGACGAGCAGTACTTC.

This chain connects TRBV19 to TRBJ2-5; TRBD1 or TRBD2 may be the D gene (5 bases each). V was shortened by 4 bases and J by 5 bases, with 17 bases between the two germline ends. The CDR3 length is 15 residues. The V gene's germline CDR1 is LNHDA and CDR2 SQIVND (reference sequence). In DNA form, the CDR3 reads TGTGCCAGTAGTACCTGGGACCTGGGGCGGGAGACCCAGTACTTC. This sequence encodes CASSTWDLGRETQYF. The full variable domain, completed using reference TRBV19 and TRBJ2-5, is DGGITQSPKYLFRKEGQNVTLSCEQNLNHDAMYWYRQDPGQGLRLIYYSQIVNDFQKGDIAEGYSVSREKKESFPLTVTSAQKNPTAFYLCASSTWDLGRETQYFGPGTRLLVL.

This clonotype has a handful of counts. The chain uses TRBV4-3 and TRBJ1-2; no definite D call. CDR1 is LGHNA, CDR2 YSLEER, per germline. The CDR3 consists of 13 residues. The V gene lost 3 bases and the J gene lost 8 bases, with 13 bases spanning the gap. CDR3 sequence: CASSQLDGGGYTF. The CDR3 DNA reads TGCGCCAGCAGCCAGTTAGACGGAGGGGGCTACACCTTC.

This clonotype was seen a handful of times. The chain uses TRBV30 and TRBJ1-2, with 9 bases fitting TRBD1. This CDR3 comprises 14 residues. Germline V gene sequence: CDR1 GTSNPN, CDR2 SVGIG (reference sequence). Unmatched junction bases numbered 3, after V lost 2 bases and J lost 2 bases. In DNA form, the CDR3 reads TGTGCCTGGAGTCCCGGGACAGGGAACTATGGCTACACCTTC. Protein sequence: CAWSPGTGNYGYTF.

This clonotype was seen only a few times. The rearrangement links TRBV4-2 to TRBJ2-7, with a possible D match to TRBD1 (5 bases). The V end lost 0 bases, the J end lost 7 bases, and 13 bases lay between the germline ends. Germline assignment: CDR1 LGHNA and CDR2 YNFKEQ. The CDR3 spans 14 residues. This CDR3 reads CASSQDYSKGEQYF. The CDR3 region has the DNA TGTGCCAGCAGCCAAGATTATAGTAAGGGGGAGCAGTACTTC.

This clonotype was recorded a few times. This chain joins TRBV6-2 or TRBV6-3 and TRBJ2-2; TRBD1 or TRBD2 may be the D gene (5 bases each). V was pared by 5 bases and J by 4 bases, with 14 bases between. The CDR3 is made up of 15 amino acids. Per germline, CDR1 MNHEY and CDR2 SVGEGT. CDR3 DNA sequence: TGTGCCAGCAGTGAGATCCCGAGGGGCACCGGGGAGCTGTTTTTT. Protein: CASSEIPRGTGELFF.

The CDR3 sequence: CASSYSGTGGDLRYSPLHF. DNA for the CDR3: TGTGCCAGCAGTTACTCTGGGACAGGGGGGGATCTTCGGTATTCACCCCTCCACTTT. This rearrangement joins TRBV6-5 to TRBJ1-6; 11 bases are shared with TRBD1. The CDR3 covers 19 residues. V gave up 0 bases and J gave up 8 bases; unmatched junction bases: 12. Germline assignment: CDR1 MNHEY and CDR2 SVGAGI.

Many counts were recorded for this clonotype. The V gene is TRBV6-4, the J gene TRBJ2-3; D gene ambiguous. Trimming left V 3 bases short and J 0 bases short, with 4 bases between. CDR1 and CDR2 from the germline V gene are MRHNA and SNTAGT. The CDR3 sequence is 13 residues long. The CDR3 sequence is CASSEGSTDTQYF. Written as DNA, the CDR3 is TGTGCCAGCAGTGAGGGAAGCACAGATACGCAGTATTTT.

There are a few counts of this clonotype. The chain recombines TRBV5-1 with TRBJ1-1; tentatively, D is TRBD1 (5 bases). With 7 bases removed from V and 0 bases from J, the gap between germline ends came to 13 bases. The germline V gene encodes CDR1 SGHRS and CDR2 YFSETQ. CDR3 length: 14 residues. The CDR3 reads CASPVWDVNTEAFF. CDR3 nucleotides: TGCGCCAGCCCAGTTTGGGACGTGAACACTGAAGCTTTCTTT.

The gene calls are TRBV7-6 and TRBJ1-2, with D perhaps matching TRBD1 (5 bases). This CDR3 region has 15 residues. V gave up 5 bases and J gave up 3 bases, with 16 bases separating them. Germline V gene data show CDR1 as SGHVS and CDR2 as FNYEAQ. The CDR3: CASSATGTGYYGYTF. For the CDR3, the DNA is TGTGCCAGCAGCGCCACCGGGACGGGGTACTATGGCTACACCTTC.

This chain joins TRBV20-1 and TRBJ1-1; D is unresolved. The CDR3 has 12 amino acids. Germline V CDR1 and CDR2: DFQATT, SNEGSKA (reference sequence). V lost 0 bases and J 8 bases, leaving 10 bases between the germline ends. The CDR3 sequence: CSARDPLREAFF. CDR3 DNA: TGCAGTGCTAGAGATCCACTCAGAGAAGCTTTCTTT.

This chain uses TRBV7-9 with TRBJ1-1, with D possibly matching TRBD1 (6 bases). The CDR3 extends over 15 amino acids. Germline CDR1 SEHNR, CDR2 FQNEAQ (reference sequence). Trimming shortened V by 5 bases and J by 5 bases, and 18 bases separated the two germline ends. The CDR3 loop reads CASSPRYRVGTEAFF. As DNA, the CDR3 is TGTGCCAGCAGCCCCCGCTACAGGGTGGGTACTGAAGCTTTCTTT. The full variable domain, completed using reference TRBV7-9 and TRBJ1-1, is DTGVSQNPRHKITKRGQNVTFRCDPISEHNRLYWYRQTLGQGPEFLTYFQNEAQLEKSRLLSDRFSAERPKGSFSTLEIQRTEQGDSAMYLCASSPRYRVGTEAFFGQGTRLTVV.

The chain has TRBV5-6 and TRBJ2-3; D not resolved. CDR1 and CDR2 (germline): SGHDT, YYEEEE. Trimming stripped 2 bases from V and 2 bases from J, with 12 bases between. The CDR3 contains 15 residues. The CDR3 reads CASSFLTQFTDTQYF. DNA for the CDR3: TGTGCCAGCAGCTTCCTGACCCAGTTCACAGATACGCAGTATTTT.

This chain connects TRBV6-4 to TRBJ2-3; the D gene is possibly TRBD1 (5 bases). V lost 5 bases to trimming and J lost 3 bases, with 12 bases between them. Per germline, CDR1 MRHNA and CDR2 SNTAGT. The CDR3 has 14 residues. The CDR3 sequence: CASSQGLWTDTQYF. For the CDR3, the DNA is TGTGCCAGCAGTCAGGGATTGTGGACAGATACGCAGTATTTT.